These T cell receptor beta chains were read from a single sample in a study of CD8+CD57+ T cells in acquired aplastic anemia. TCRdb called the reads again in MiXCR, with one record for every CDR3 protein. The table lists just over 400,000 distinct CDR3 sequences, 65% to 80% of them singletons, with more than 3.5% in the top ten. The specimen sequenced was sorted CD4+, CD8+, or CD8+CD57+ T cells (not recorded which) from PBMCs. The receptors stem from a human donor in good health, serving as a control. Both conserved end residues are trimmed from each CDR3. Fields, in order: J gene, V gene, CDR3 protein.

j_gene: TRBJ1-2
v_gene: TRBV9
CDR3aa: ASSEGGQGRTYGYT

j_gene: TRBJ2-7
v_gene: TRBV29-1
CDR3aa: SVEGLDPYEQY

j_gene: TRBJ2-7
v_gene: TRBV7-3
CDR3aa: ASSSHWGVIEQI

j_gene: TRBJ2-3
v_gene: TRBV29-1
CDR3aa: SVVVVGQGAGTQY

j_gene: TRBJ1-5
v_gene: TRBV11-2
CDR3aa: ASRPPGGKH

j_gene: TRBJ1-6
v_gene: TRBV6-5
CDR3aa: ASSYSSWRSGNSPLH

j_gene: TRBJ1-2
v_gene: TRBV7-2
CDR3aa: ASSLYRGGNT

j_gene: TRBJ1-1
v_gene: TRBV12-3/TRBV12-4
CDR3aa: ANHVGQNTEAF

j_gene: TRBJ2-7
v_gene: TRBV7-3
CDR3aa: ASSSRTGGWEQY

j_gene: TRBJ2-3
v_gene: TRBV2
CDR3aa: ASREGRDTQY

j_gene: TRBJ1-2
v_gene: TRBV19
CDR3aa: ASREKTGTGVGYGYT

j_gene: TRBJ2-5
v_gene: TRBV9
CDR3aa: ASSPTGLAEETQY

j_gene: TRBJ2-1
v_gene: TRBV15
CDR3aa: ATSSSSGRARGEQF

j_gene: TRBJ2-3
v_gene: TRBV10-3
CDR3aa: ASSQVGTSGGIDTQY

j_gene: TRBJ2-7
v_gene: TRBV12-5
CDR3aa: ASGLVGEEQY

j_gene: TRBJ1-1
v_gene: TRBV19
CDR3aa: ASSIVRESTEAF

j_gene: TRBJ2-1
v_gene: TRBV20-1
CDR3aa: SARARRGAEQF

j_gene: TRBJ2-3
v_gene: TRBV20-1
CDR3aa: SASTGGETHTQY

j_gene: TRBJ2-5
v_gene: TRBV7-6
CDR3aa: ASSSLYTGQRQETQY

j_gene: TRBJ1-6
v_gene: TRBV19
CDR3aa: ASSRRPLDSPLH

j_gene: TRBJ2-1
v_gene: TRBV15
CDR3aa: ATSRVGRGAQF

j_gene: TRBJ2-3
v_gene: TRBV14
CDR3aa: ASSQGASWEDTQY

j_gene: TRBJ2-7
v_gene: TRBV7-6
CDR3aa: ASSLRSGLSSYGQY

j_gene: TRBJ1-6
v_gene: TRBV5-1
CDR3aa: ASSPLEARTPLH

j_gene: TRBJ1-6
v_gene: TRBV11-2
CDR3aa: ASSQGQNNSPLH

j_gene: TRBJ1-4
v_gene: TRBV5-8
CDR3aa: ASSQAQGTREKLF

j_gene: TRBJ1-5
v_gene: TRBV20-1
CDR3aa: SAQNRGRGLEPQH

j_gene: TRBJ2-7
v_gene: TRBV10-1
CDR3aa: ASSEATGPAFRQY

j_gene: TRBJ2-2
v_gene: TRBV20-1
CDR3aa: SARDLGQGHTGELF

j_gene: TRBJ1-2
v_gene: TRBV12-3/TRBV12-4
CDR3aa: ASSRDREGYT